The text below deals with one T cell receptor (beta chain). The source of the sample is a study of control samples from healthy donors and cancer patients. CDR1 and CDR2 from the germline V gene are MNHNY and SVGAGI (reference sequence). V lost 2 bases, J lost 4 bases, and 8 bases lay in between. The CDR3 runs to 13 residues. Only in-frame clones appear in the TCRdb table, and some are missing; sequencing was by immunoSEQ multiplex PCR. The sample yields some 150,000 clones, over 90% seen once. The genes are TRBV6-6 and TRBJ1-2; perhaps TRBD1 as D (5 bases). This clonotype was sampled from a man aged 50-60 years in good health. Sequenced: blood. CDR3 sequence (DNA): TGTGCCAGCAGTTACGAACAGGCCTATGGCTACACCTTC. Its protein is CASSYEQAYGYTF.